This T cell receptor beta chain came from a study of spatial heterogeneity in lung cancer. Relative to its sample, this clonotype is medium-sized. TCRdb used MiXCR to reprocess the 5' RACE reads, holding one entry per CDR3 protein. Of 3,000 or so distinct CDR3 sequences detected, over 3.5% appear once; the ten largest clones hold 16%. Time point described: sample taken at primary tumor resection. This receptor was identified in a male donor with early-stage non-small cell lung cancer. This specimen was normal lung tissue next to the tumor, taken at surgery.

The CDR3 sequence is CASSSGQGTTLDTGELFF. Here the CDR3 DNA reads TGTGCCAGCAGTTCCGGACAGGGGACGACTCTGGACACCGGGGAGCTGTTTTTT. This chain uses TRBV12-3 or TRBV12-4 with TRBJ2-2; 9 nucleotides align to TRBD1. V was clipped by 4 bases and J by 3 bases; unmatched bases: 12. There are 18 residues in the CDR3.